The clone carrying this T cell receptor beta chain was counted at least ten times. From RNA, the CDR3 regions of TCR beta chains were amplified and sequenced. Investigators did first-round RT-PCR with HTBI primers, then second-round multiplex PCR. TCRdb reprocessed the multiplex PCR reads with MiXCR, giving one entry per CDR3 protein. The sample includes hundreds of thousands of distinct CDR3 sequences, 20% to 25% of them seen just once. The sample is drawn from a study of Graves' ophthalmopathy and Graves' hyperthyroidism. Germline CDR1 is MNHEY and CDR2 is SVGEGT. The CDR3 contains 15 residues. V lost 8 bases, J lost 5 bases, and 12 bases stayed unmatched.

The receptor was isolated from a woman younger than 35 with stable Graves' hyperthyroidism. Some clones in this sample may be carry-over from other donors' samples. What was sequenced was peripheral blood. The chain joins TRBV6-2 or TRBV6-3 to TRBJ1-1; TRBD1 matches 9 bases. CDR3 amino acids: CASATTGGGRTEAFF. The DNA for the CDR3 is TGTGCCAGCGCCACTACAGGGGGCGGGAGGACTGAAGCTTTCTTT.